The clone carrying this T cell receptor (beta chain) was detected a few times. Its antigen remains unidentified. Expressed TCRB transcripts got sequenced, as all isolated RNA was reverse transcribed. Repertoires were generated with immunoSEQ multiplex PCR, while TCRdb's copy carries only in-frame clones and drops some. The repertoire holds more than 300,000 clones, 8% seen once, with more than 0.4% in the top ten. These data originate in a study of beta chain features in type 1 diabetes. Study conclusions and caveats: PCR might show a preference for shorter templates, equally across patients and controls.

Germline V lookup: CDR1 MGHDK, CDR2 SYGVNS. V was clipped by 4 bases and J by 5 bases, with 14 bases between them. The CDR3 is 14 amino acids. The chain couples TRBV25-1 to TRBJ2-5, with D perhaps matching TRBD1 (6 bases). The receptor's source is a woman younger than 35 in good health. The sample was central memory CD4+ T cells from blood. The CDR3 loop is CASSARRGSETQYF. The CDR3 coding sequence is TGTGCCAGCAGTGCCAGAAGGGGGTCGGAGACCCAGTACTTC. Variable domain in full (rest from reference TRBV25-1 and TRBJ2-5): EADIYQTPRYLVIGTGKKITLECSQTMGHDKMYWYQQDPGMELHLIHYSYGVNSTEKGDLSSESTVSRIRTEHFPLTLESARPSHTSQYLCASSARRGSETQYFGPGTRLLVL.